This T cell receptor (beta chain) was obtained from a study of T cell clonotyping in hematopoietic cell transplantation. Study-wide background: Recipient samples before transplant were obtained post-cytoreduction. Regarding the study as a whole: Few recipient clonotypes overlapped donors; over 97% were de novo at given depth. Without cell sorting, CD4 versus CD8 contributions remain unresolved.

Time point: recipient sample about 28 days before transplant, after cytoreduction. Only in-frame clones appear in the TCRdb table, and some are missing; sequencing was by immunoSEQ multiplex PCR. The sample holds about 29,000 clones; over 65% are singletons and the top ten take about 6.8%. This CDR3 is 14 amino acids long. Trimming pared 4 bases from V and 8 bases from J, leaving 18 bases between. The germline V gene encodes CDR1 SGHNT and CDR2 YYREEE (reference sequence). A note on this clone: Its antigen is not known.

Sequences were derived from peripheral blood mononuclear cells, sampled before stem cell transplant. The TCR originated in a woman aged 25 to 39 with chronic myeloid leukemia. Some clones in this sample may be carry-over from other donors' samples. The chain is built from TRBV5-4 and TRBJ1-2; no definite D call. The CDR3 bases are TGTGCCAGCAGCCCCAAATACAACATGGAGGGCTACACCTTC. This translates into CASSPKYNMEGYTF. Filled out from reference TRBV5-4 and TRBJ1-2, the complete variable domain reads ETGVTQSPTHLIKTRGQQVTLRCSSQSGHNTVSWYQQALGQGPQFIFQYYREEENGRGNFPPRFSGLQFPNYSSELNVNALELDDSALYLCASSPKYNMEGYTFGSGTRLTVV.